Listed below are T cell receptor beta chains from one sample, sequenced in a study of cytomegalovirus exposure and HLA in healthy donors. The data were produced by immunoSEQ multiplex PCR, yet TCRdb's version contains in-frame clones alone and is incomplete. The sample has 150,000 to 200,000 clones, over 70% seen once. What was sequenced was PBMCs. The receptors come from a man aged 18-30 years in good health and CMV-seronegative. Each CDR3 is given with its conserved first and last residue. A D gene is named only where the DNA matches it firmly. Clone size is not always given. Where it is, it says once, few, many or a class for expanded clones.

clone size: .; J gene: TRBJ2-7; V gene: TRBV6-5; D gene: TRBD1; CDR3 protein: CASSYTTGTGVEQYF; CDR3 DNA: TGTGCCAGCAGTTACACAACCGGGACAGGGGTCGAGCAGTACTTC
clone size: .; J gene: TRBJ1-2; V gene: TRBV30; D gene: TRBD1; CDR3 protein: CAWGPGTGVFSGYTF; CDR3 DNA: TGTGCCTGGGGGCCCGGGACAGGGGTTTTTAGTGGCTACACCTTC
clone size: .; J gene: TRBJ1-4; V gene: TRBV7-9; D gene: TRBD1; CDR3 protein: CASSSRQGPNEKLFF; CDR3 DNA: TGTGCCAGCAGCTCCCGACAGGGTCCTAATGAAAAACTGTTTTTT
clone size: .; J gene: TRBJ2-3; V gene: TRBV6-5; D gene: .; CDR3 protein: CASRLRGVGSDTQYF; CDR3 DNA: TGTGCCAGCAGGCTCAGGGGAGTAGGGTCGGATACGCAGTATTTT
clone size: .; J gene: TRBJ1-2; V gene: TRBV7-6; D gene: TRBD1; CDR3 protein: CASGNRGHGYTF; CDR3 DNA: TGTGCCAGCGGAAACAGGGGCCATGGCTACACCTTC
clone size: .; J gene: TRBJ2-3; V gene: TRBV4-1; D gene: .; CDR3 protein: CASSQEVTSTDTQYF; CDR3 DNA: TGCGCCAGCAGCCAAGAAGTAACTAGCACAGATACGCAGTATTTT
clone size: .; J gene: TRBJ1-2; V gene: TRBV7-9; D gene: TRBD1; CDR3 protein: CASSLGERTGRGYTF; CDR3 DNA: TGTGCCAGCAGCTTAGGAGAGAGGACAGGGCGGGGCTACACCTTC
clone size: few; J gene: TRBJ2-3; V gene: TRBV4-2; D gene: TRBD2; CDR3 protein: CASSQELAGSQYF; CDR3 DNA: TGTGCCAGCAGCCAAGAATTAGCGGGATCCCAGTATTTT
clone size: .; J gene: TRBJ1-1; V gene: TRBV27; D gene: .; CDR3 protein: CASSYAEGFGTEAFF; CDR3 DNA: TGTGCCAGCAGCTACGCCGAGGGTTTTGGCACTGAAGCTTTCTTT
clone size: once; J gene: TRBJ1-2; V gene: TRBV5-1; D gene: TRBD1; CDR3 protein: CASSLSSRGPRGYTF; CDR3 DNA: TGCGCCAGCAGCTTGTCTAGCAGGGGGCCCCGTGGCTACACCTTC
clone size: .; J gene: TRBJ1-2; V gene: TRBV7-8; D gene: .; CDR3 protein: CASSFDSDYGYTF; CDR3 DNA: TGTGCCAGCAGCTTTGACAGCGACTATGGCTACACCTTC
clone size: once; J gene: TRBJ1-1; V gene: TRBV5-8; D gene: TRBD1; CDR3 protein: CASIMTGLNTEAFF; CDR3 DNA: TGTGCCAGCATCATGACAGGGTTAAACACTGAAGCTTTCTTT
clone size: .; J gene: TRBJ2-1; V gene: TRBV7-8; D gene: TRBD2; CDR3 protein: CASSEPSGSYNEQFF; CDR3 DNA: TGTGCCAGCAGCGAACCTAGCGGCTCCTACAATGAGCAGTTCTTC
clone size: .; J gene: TRBJ1-2; V gene: TRBV4-3; D gene: .; CDR3 protein: CASSLTANYGYTF; CDR3 DNA: TGCGCCAGCAGCCTGACAGCTAACTATGGCTACACCTTC
clone size: few; J gene: TRBJ1-2; V gene: TRBV5-1; D gene: .; CDR3 protein: CASSQADRTYGYTF; CDR3 DNA: TGCGCCAGCAGCCAAGCCGACAGAACCTATGGCTACACCTTC
clone size: .; J gene: TRBJ2-7; V gene: TRBV5-1; D gene: TRBD1; CDR3 protein: CASSPRDRRFLISYEQYF; CDR3 DNA: TGCGCCAGCAGCCCCCGGGACAGGCGATTCCTAATCTCCTACGAGCAGTACTTC
clone size: few; J gene: TRBJ2-5; V gene: TRBV29-1; D gene: .; CDR3 protein: CSVEGAYQETQYF; CDR3 DNA: TGCAGCGTTGAAGGGGCGTACCAAGAGACCCAGTACTTC
clone size: .; J gene: TRBJ2-1; V gene: TRBV6-1; D gene: .; CDR3 protein: CASSGGRGGCEQFF; CDR3 DNA: TGTGCCAGCAGTGGCGGTAGGGGGGGATGTGAGCAGTTCTTC
clone size: .; J gene: TRBJ2-7; V gene: TRBV2; D gene: TRBD1; CDR3 protein: CASSEKGQVFPYEQYF; CDR3 DNA: TGTGCCAGCAGTGAAAAAGGACAGGTTTTTCCCTACGAGCAGTACTTC
clone size: .; J gene: TRBJ2-7; V gene: TRBV30; D gene: TRBD1; CDR3 protein: CAWSMSGTGVEQYF; CDR3 DNA: TGTGCCTGGAGTATGTCCGGGACAGGAGTTGAGCAGTACTTC
clone size: few; J gene: TRBJ1-4; V gene: TRBV7-9; D gene: .; CDR3 protein: CASSLAGNEKLFF; CDR3 DNA: TGTGCCAGCAGCTTAGCCGGTAATGAAAAACTGTTTTTT
clone size: .; J gene: TRBJ2-7; V gene: TRBV4-3; D gene: TRBD2; CDR3 protein: CASSKFPGLAGGPQLEYEQYF; CDR3 DNA: TGCGCCAGCAGCAAATTTCCGGGACTAGCGGGGGGGCCCCAACTAGAGTACGAGCAGTACTTC